This T cell receptor (beta chain) stems from a study of shared clonotypes between healthy human individuals. Remarks on this clone: As yet, its antigen is unknown.

General study results and limits: The authors expected sequencing depth to affect clonotype sharing among donors.

Deletions cut 3 bases from V and 3 bases from J, with 12 bases between. Looked up from germline, CDR1 is SGHRS and CDR2 is YFSETQ. The CDR3 loop spans 14 amino acids. Generated by immunoSEQ multiplex PCR, the TCRdb table keeps only in-frame clones and is missing some. The sample records fewer than 700,000 clones, roughly 79% being singletons. The chain uses TRBV5-1 and TRBJ1-1; D not resolved. The origin of this receptor is a middle-aged woman in good health. Some clones in this sample may be carry-over from other donors' samples. The sample comprised PBMCs. The CDR3 nucleotides read TGCGCCAGCAGCTCCGGGCCTGGGGACACTGAAGCTTTCTTT. Translating it yields CASSSGPGDTEAFF.